This passage covers 6 T cell receptor beta chains from one sample sequenced in a study of human T cells and chemical hapten exposure. Each CDR3 protein is one row after TCRdb ran MiXCR on the RACE reads. The sample lists around 120,000 distinct CDR3 sequences, approximately 14% occurring once. Time point meaning: patch test 1, 2 weeks after DPC sensitization. Noted treatment: therapeutic diphenylcyclopropenone sensitization with weekly scalp DPC. The starting material was whole blood, obtained in connection with sensitization to the hapten diphenylcyclopropenone (DPC). Receptors were obtained from a man younger than 30 with alopecia areata. Some clones in this sample may be carry-over from other donors' samples.

V gene TRBV12-3 or TRBV12-4 combines with J gene TRBJ1-1; D remains unclear. This CDR3 is 15 amino acids long. V lost 7 bases and J 1 base, leaving 16 bases between the germline ends. As DNA, the CDR3 is TGTGCCAGCACCCATGACACGGGAGAGAACACTGAAGCTTTCTTT. Protein product: CASTHDTGENTEAFF.

This clonotype came up a few times. The V gene is TRBV4-1, the J gene TRBJ2-2; D gene ambiguous. The ends were cut back, 4 bases at V and 5 bases at J, with 8 bases in the middle. CDR3 length: 13 residues. The germline gives CDR1 MGHRA, CDR2 YSYEKL. The CDR3 region has the DNA TGCGCCAGCAGCCGGCTTAGAACCGGGGAGCTGTTTTTT. It is translated as CASSRLRTGELFF.

A few counts support this clonotype. The CDR3 sequence: CSVAGREVAQYF. CDR3 nucleotides: TGCAGCGTTGCGGGCAGGGAAGTGGCCCAGTACTTC. The V call is TRBV29-1, the J call TRBJ2-5; tentative D call: TRBD1 (5 bases). CDR3 size: 12 residues. Between the trimmed V and J ends, which lost 4 bases and 9 bases, there was a span of 15 bases. Germline values: CDR1 SQVTM, CDR2 ANQGSEA.

This clonotype showed up many times. The CDR3 sequence: CASSLPTGSSYNEQFF. The CDR3 region has the DNA TGTGCCAGCAGCTTACCCACAGGTAGCTCCTACAATGAGCAGTTCTTC. The chain couples TRBV7-9 to TRBJ2-1; D possibly corresponds to TRBD1 (5 bases). V gave up 2 bases and J gave up 0 bases, with 11 bases separating them. This CDR3 contains 16 residues. Germline V gene sequence: CDR1 SEHNR, CDR2 FQNEAQ (reference sequence).

This sequence joins TRBV5-8 and TRBJ2-5; perhaps D is TRBD1 or TRBD2 (6 bases each). The length of the CDR3 is 14 residues. Germline V CDR1 and CDR2: SGHTS, YDEGEE. Trimming removed 4 bases from V and 1 base from J, with 11 bases in between. The CDR3 reads CASSAGHRQETQYF. DNA of the CDR3: TGTGCCAGCAGCGCGGGACACCGCCAAGAGACCCAGTACTTC.

This clonotype has more than one count but fewer than ten. The chain combines TRBV20-1 with TRBJ2-1; D is uncertain. The CDR3 length is 12 residues. Trimming took 4 bases from V and 8 from J, leaving 12 bases between them. CDR1 DFQATT and CDR2 SNEGSKA come from the germline V gene (reference sequence). CDR3 sequence (DNA): TGCAGTGCTAAGACCCCCGGGTATGAGCAGTTCTTC. This encodes CSAKTPGYEQFF.